The rows below give T cell receptor beta chains drawn from one sample of a study of control samples from healthy donors and cancer patients. This table comes from immunoSEQ multiplex PCR, and its TCRdb copy is limited to in-frame clones, with some not included. The data hold around 110,000 clones, with roughly nine tenths observed a single time. What was sequenced was PBMCs. The receptors shown here come from a woman aged 45-65 years with colorectal cancer. CDR3s include the opening cysteine and the closing phenylalanine or tryptophan. D genes are given only for firm matches. Size tells how often a clone was seen (once, few, many) or the class of an expanded clone, and some rows leave it out.

CASTLEGGRRTGELFF,TGTGCCAGCACCCTCGAAGGAGGGAGACGCACCGGGGAGCTGTTTTTT,TRBV7-2,NA,TRBJ2-2,NA
CASRAPGTGGTGELFF,TGTGCCAGCAGGGCTCCCGGGACAGGGGGCACCGGGGAGCTGTTTTTT,TRBV2,TRBD1,TRBJ2-2,few
CASSREGLAGVYEQYF,TGCGCCAGCAGCCGAGAAGGACTAGCGGGAGTCTACGAGCAGTACTTC,TRBV4-1,TRBD2,TRBJ2-7,once
CASSSAANYGYTF,TGTGCCAGCAGCTCCGCAGCTAACTATGGCTACACCTTC,TRBV7-9,NA,TRBJ1-2,NA
CASSQDLPGSSGNTIYF,TGTGCCAGCAGCCAAGATCTGCCAGGTTCCTCTGGAAACACCATATATTTT,TRBV3-1/TRBV3-2,NA,TRBJ1-3,NA
CASSEAGWDGNTIYF,TGTGCCAGCAGTGAGGCGGGCTGGGATGGAAACACCATATATTTT,TRBV6-1,NA,TRBJ1-3,NA
CASSESYRAGNSYEQYF,TGCGCCAGCAGTGAGTCGTATCGGGCAGGGAATTCCTACGAGCAGTACTTC,TRBV10-1,NA,TRBJ2-7,NA
CASSTGDRSSYEQYF,TGTGCCAGTAGTACGGGTGACAGGAGCTCCTACGAGCAGTACTTC,TRBV19,NA,TRBJ2-7,NA
CASSERRAGEQYF,TGTGCCAGCTCCGAAAGGAGGGCGGGGGAGCAGTACTTC,TRBV18,NA,TRBJ2-7,NA
CASSLPRETSAHYNEQFF,TGCGCCAGCAGCTTGCCGCGGGAGACTAGCGCTCACTACAATGAGCAGTTCTTC,TRBV5-1,TRBD2,TRBJ2-1,NA
CASSLGHRNTEAFF,TGTGCCAGCAGTTTAGGGCATAGGAACACTGAAGCTTTCTTT,TRBV28,NA,TRBJ1-1,NA
CASSLGSGGLAYNEQFF,TGCGCCAGCAGCTTGGGTTCGGGAGGGCTCGCCTACAATGAGCAGTTCTTC,TRBV5-1,TRBD2,TRBJ2-1,NA
CASSGRTKNTEAFF,TGTGCCAGCTCAGGGAGGACAAAGAACACTGAAGCTTTCTTT,TRBV18,NA,TRBJ1-1,NA
CASSMGFSHGYTF,TGTGCCAGCAGCATGGGATTTTCCCATGGCTACACCTTC,TRBV5-6,NA,TRBJ1-2,once
CASSLLGGSGNTIYF,TGTGCCAGCAGCCTGTTGGGAGGATCTGGAAACACCATATATTTT,TRBV7-3,NA,TRBJ1-3,NA
CASSRRTTNEKLFF,TGTGCCAGCAGCCGCAGGACAACTAATGAAAAACTGTTTTTT,TRBV5-5,NA,TRBJ1-4,NA
CASSKEKGQANTGELFF,TGTGCCAGCAGCAAAGAGAAGGGACAGGCGAACACCGGGGAGCTGTTTTTT,TRBV21-1,NA,TRBJ2-2,NA
CASSYRRREQYF,TGTGCCAGCAGCTACCGTAGGCGCGAGCAGTACTTC,TRBV28,NA,TRBJ2-7,NA
CASSRTGLRGADTQYF,TGTGCCAGCAGCCGTACGGGTTTACGGGGTGCAGATACGCAGTATTTT,TRBV3-1/TRBV3-2,NA,TRBJ2-3,NA
CASSLSGPSYEQYF,TGTGCCAGCAGTTTATCTGGCCCTTCCTACGAGCAGTACTTC,TRBV27,NA,TRBJ2-7,once
CASSAGTGIGGYTF,TGTGCCAGTAGCGCCGGGACAGGGATAGGCGGCTACACCTTC,TRBV19,TRBD1,TRBJ1-2,NA
CASSARPVNTEAFF,TGTGCCAGCAGCGCACGACCGGTGAACACTGAAGCTTTCTTT,TRBV9,NA,TRBJ1-1,NA
CASSPNRVGTEAFF,TGTGCCAGCAGCCCCAACAGGGTCGGCACTGAAGCTTTCTTT,TRBV11-2,NA,TRBJ1-1,NA
CASSAGQGGIYEQYF,TGCGCCAGCAGCGCCGGACAGGGGGGGATCTACGAGCAGTACTTC,TRBV5-1,TRBD1,TRBJ2-7,NA
CASSYSDLDSFPTDTQYF,TGTGCCAGCAGTTACTCAGATTTGGACAGTTTTCCCACAGATACGCAGTATTTT,TRBV6-2/TRBV6-3,NA,TRBJ2-3,NA
CASSQDSATGELFF,TGTGCCAGCAGCCAAGATTCTGCCACCGGGGAGCTGTTTTTT,TRBV3-1/TRBV3-2,NA,TRBJ2-2,few
CASSLVGPGVPFF,TGTGCCAGCAGTTTAGTCGGCCCGGGCGTTCCTTTCTTT,TRBV27,NA,TRBJ1-1,NA
CASSILLGTASVGGYTF,TGTGCCAGTAGTATCTTACTCGGGACTGCCTCAGTGGGTGGCTACACCTTC,TRBV19,NA,TRBJ1-2,once
CASGRLRGTGTGDGEQFF,TGTGCCAGCGGAAGGCTGAGGGGGACCGGGACAGGGGACGGTGAGCAGTTCTTC,TRBV25-1,TRBD1,TRBJ2-1,NA
CASSDRGRQPQHF,TGTGCCAGTAGTGACAGGGGCCGACAGCCCCAGCATTTT,TRBV19,TRBD1,TRBJ1-5,NA
CACERPDTEAFF,TGTGCCTGCGAAAGACCGGACACTGAAGCTTTCTTT,TRBV30,NA,TRBJ1-1,once
CASSELVGASNQPQHF,TGTGCCAGCAGTGAATTGGTAGGGGCGAGCAATCAGCCCCAGCATTTT,TRBV6-1,NA,TRBJ1-5,NA
CASSIARARDIQYF,TGTGCCAGTAGTATCGCCAGGGCTCGAGACATTCAGTACTTC,TRBV19,NA,TRBJ2-4,NA
CATSRDKATGELFF,TGTGCCACCAGCAGAGATAAAGCAACCGGGGAGCTGTTTTTT,TRBV15,NA,TRBJ2-2,NA
CAWTPGRENTEAFF,TGTGCCTGGACTCCCGGACGGGAGAACACTGAAGCTTTCTTT,TRBV30,NA,TRBJ1-1,NA
CAWRLASGNTIYF,TGTGCCTGGAGACTCGCCTCTGGAAACACCATATATTTT,TRBV30,NA,TRBJ1-3,NA
CASPIAEGAGGYTF,TGTGCCAGTCCCATTGCGGAGGGGGCGGGTGGCTACACCTTC,TRBV6-5,TRBD1,TRBJ1-2,NA
CASSSRTFTSTQYF,TGTGCCAGCAGTTCCAGGACCTTTACGTCGACCCAGTACTTC,TRBV6-5,NA,TRBJ2-5,once
CASSIQGYSNQPQHF,TGTGCCAGTAGTATCCAAGGGTATAGCAATCAGCCCCAGCATTTT,TRBV19,NA,TRBJ1-5,NA
CSVRWGSNQPQHF,TGCAGCGTCCGATGGGGTAGCAATCAGCCCCAGCATTTT,TRBV29-1,NA,TRBJ1-5,NA
CASSTAQGTQETQYF,TGCGCCAGCAGCACGGCGCAGGGCACCCAAGAGACCCAGTACTTC,TRBV5-1,NA,TRBJ2-5,NA
CASSLVSDEQYF,TGCGCCAGCAGCTTGGTGAGCGACGAGCAGTACTTC,TRBV5-1,NA,TRBJ2-7,NA
CATRGRLDEQFF,TGTGCCACCAGGGGGCGCTTGGATGAGCAGTTCTTC,TRBV24-1,NA,TRBJ2-1,few
CASTRQNHQETQYF,TGTGCCAGCACCCGACAGAACCACCAAGAGACCCAGTACTTC,TRBV2,NA,TRBJ2-5,NA
CASSLVISGPEQYF,TGTGCCAGCAGCTTAGTAATATCAGGGCCCGAGCAGTACTTC,TRBV7-2,NA,TRBJ2-7,NA
CASSLGFSPGGGQYF,TGTGCCAGCAGCTTAGGATTCTCCCCCGGGGGTGGCCAGTACTTC,TRBV7-9,NA,TRBJ2-5,NA
CASSWRGQGGIGGPQHF,TGCGCCAGCAGCTGGAGGGGACAGGGAGGAATAGGTGGGCCCCAGCATTTT,TRBV5-1,TRBD1,TRBJ1-5,NA
CATSDLLEAENTGELFF,TGTGCCACCAGTGATTTGCTAGAGGCAGAGAACACCGGGGAGCTGTTTTTT,TRBV24-1,NA,TRBJ2-2,NA
CASSQEVGASIAGGRNEQFF,TGCGCCAGCAGCCAAGAGGTCGGTGCCTCAATAGCGGGAGGACGCAATGAGCAGTTCTTC,TRBV4-1,TRBD2,TRBJ2-1,NA
CASSQQTSGNVPSYNEQFF,TGCGCCAGCAGCCAACAGACTAGCGGGAACGTACCATCCTACAATGAGCAGTTCTTC,TRBV4-1,TRBD2,TRBJ2-1,NA
CASPPLSDINQPQHF,TGCGCCAGCCCCCCCCTGTCAGATATCAATCAGCCCCAGCATTTT,TRBV10-1,NA,TRBJ1-5,NA
CATSDLVSGELFF,TGTGCCACCAGTGATTTGGTCAGCGGGGAGCTGTTTTTT,TRBV24-1,NA,TRBJ2-2,few